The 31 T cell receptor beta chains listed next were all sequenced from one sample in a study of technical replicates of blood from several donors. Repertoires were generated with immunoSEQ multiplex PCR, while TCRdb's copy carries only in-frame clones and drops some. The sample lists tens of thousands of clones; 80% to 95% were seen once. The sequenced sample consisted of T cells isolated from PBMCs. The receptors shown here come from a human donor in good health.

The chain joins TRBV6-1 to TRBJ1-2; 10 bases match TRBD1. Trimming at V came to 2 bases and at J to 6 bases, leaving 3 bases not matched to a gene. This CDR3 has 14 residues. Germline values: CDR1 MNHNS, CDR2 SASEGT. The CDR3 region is CASSEIGTGDGYTF. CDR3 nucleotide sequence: TGTGCCAGCAGTGAAATTGGGACAGGGGATGGCTACACCTTC.

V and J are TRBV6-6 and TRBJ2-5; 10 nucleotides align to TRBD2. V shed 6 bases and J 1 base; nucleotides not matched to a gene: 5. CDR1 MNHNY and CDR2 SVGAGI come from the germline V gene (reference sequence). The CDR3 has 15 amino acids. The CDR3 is CASSSGLAVQETQYF. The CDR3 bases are TGTGCCAGCAGCAGCGGACTAGCGGTCCAAGAGACCCAGTACTTC.

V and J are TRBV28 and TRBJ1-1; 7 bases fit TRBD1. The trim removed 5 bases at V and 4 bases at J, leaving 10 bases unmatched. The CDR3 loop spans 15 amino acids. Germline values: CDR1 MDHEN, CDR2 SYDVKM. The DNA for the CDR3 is TGTGCCAGCAGTCCGACAGGGCTGGGGTTCACTGAAGCTTTCTTT. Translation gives CASSPTGLGFTEAFF.

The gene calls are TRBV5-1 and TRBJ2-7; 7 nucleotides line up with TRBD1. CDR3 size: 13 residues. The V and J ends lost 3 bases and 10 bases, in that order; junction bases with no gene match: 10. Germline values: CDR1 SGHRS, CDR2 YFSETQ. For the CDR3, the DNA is TGCGCCAGCAGCTCCCCTAGACAGGGCAAACAGTACTTC. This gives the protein CASSSPRQGKQYF.

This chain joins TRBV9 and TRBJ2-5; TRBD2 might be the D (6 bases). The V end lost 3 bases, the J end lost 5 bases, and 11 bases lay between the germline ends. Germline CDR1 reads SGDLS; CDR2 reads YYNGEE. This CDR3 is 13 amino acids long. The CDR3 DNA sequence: TGTGCCAGCAGCGCCACTAGCCAGGAGACCCAGTACTTC. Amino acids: CASSATSQETQYF.

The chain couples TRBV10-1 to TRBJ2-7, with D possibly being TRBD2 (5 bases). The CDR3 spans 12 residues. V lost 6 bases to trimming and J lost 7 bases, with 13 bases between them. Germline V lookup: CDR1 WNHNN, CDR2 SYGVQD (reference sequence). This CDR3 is CASSRRPGEQYF. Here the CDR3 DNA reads TGCGCCAGCAGCCGGAGGCCGGGGGAGCAGTACTTC.

The CDR3 region is CASSLDPGGSGNTIYF. DNA for the CDR3: TGTGCCAGCAGCTTGGACCCGGGAGGATCTGGAAACACCATATATTTT. The J gene is TRBJ1-3, the V gene TRBV5-4, with D unresolved. The CDR3 extends over 16 amino acids. The V end was cut by 0 bases, the J end by 1 base, with 11 bases between. The V gene's germline CDR1 is SGHNT and CDR2 YYREEE (reference sequence).

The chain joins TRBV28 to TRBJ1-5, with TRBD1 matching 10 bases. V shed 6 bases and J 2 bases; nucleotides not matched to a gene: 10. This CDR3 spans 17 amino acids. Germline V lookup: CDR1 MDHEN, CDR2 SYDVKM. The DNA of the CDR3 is TGTGCCAGCAGGTCGGACAGGGGGATATATCGCAATCAGCCCCAGCATTTT. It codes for CASRSDRGIYRNQPQHF.

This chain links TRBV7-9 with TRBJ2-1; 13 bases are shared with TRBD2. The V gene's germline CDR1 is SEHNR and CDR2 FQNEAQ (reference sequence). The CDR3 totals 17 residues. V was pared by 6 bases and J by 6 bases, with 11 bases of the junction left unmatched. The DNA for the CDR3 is TGTGCCAGCAGTTACTTACCCGGGACTAGCGGGGTCAATGAGCAGTTCTTC. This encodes CASSYLPGTSGVNEQFF.

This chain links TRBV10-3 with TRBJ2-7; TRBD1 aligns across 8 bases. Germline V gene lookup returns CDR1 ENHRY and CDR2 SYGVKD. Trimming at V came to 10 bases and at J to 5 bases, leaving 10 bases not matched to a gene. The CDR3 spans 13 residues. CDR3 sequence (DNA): TGTGCCAACCAGGACAGGGCAGGCGACGAGCAGTACTTC. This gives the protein CANQDRAGDEQYF.

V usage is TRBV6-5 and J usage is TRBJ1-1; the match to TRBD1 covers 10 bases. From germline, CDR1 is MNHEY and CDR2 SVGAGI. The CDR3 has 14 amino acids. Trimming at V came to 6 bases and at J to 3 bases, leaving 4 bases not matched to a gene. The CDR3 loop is CASRSGTGDTEAFF. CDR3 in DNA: TGTGCCAGCAGATCCGGGACAGGGGACACTGAAGCTTTCTTT.

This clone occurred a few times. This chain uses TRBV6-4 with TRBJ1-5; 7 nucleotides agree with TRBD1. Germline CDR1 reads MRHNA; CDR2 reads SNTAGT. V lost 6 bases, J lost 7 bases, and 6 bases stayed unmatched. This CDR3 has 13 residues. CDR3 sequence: CASSGDSGQPQHF. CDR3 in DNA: TGTGCCAGCAGCGGGGACAGTGGGCAGCCCCAGCATTTT.

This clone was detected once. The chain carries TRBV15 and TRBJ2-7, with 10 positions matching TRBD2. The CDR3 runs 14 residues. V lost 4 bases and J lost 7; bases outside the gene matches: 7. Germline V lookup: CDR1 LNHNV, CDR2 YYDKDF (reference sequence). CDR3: CATSTPGLAVEQYF. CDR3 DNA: TGTGCCACCAGCACCCCCGGACTAGCGGTAGAGCAGTACTTC.

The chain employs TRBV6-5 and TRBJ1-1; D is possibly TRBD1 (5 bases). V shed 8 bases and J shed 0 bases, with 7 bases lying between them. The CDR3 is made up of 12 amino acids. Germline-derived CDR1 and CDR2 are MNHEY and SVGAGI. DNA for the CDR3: TGTGCCAGCGGAGGGGTGAACACTGAAGCTTTCTTT. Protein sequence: CASGGVNTEAFF.

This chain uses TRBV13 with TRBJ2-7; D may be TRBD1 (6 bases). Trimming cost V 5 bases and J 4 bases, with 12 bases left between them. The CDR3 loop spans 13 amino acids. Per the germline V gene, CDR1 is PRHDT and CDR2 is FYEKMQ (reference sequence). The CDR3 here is CASSPGQTYEQYF. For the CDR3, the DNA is TGTGCCAGCAGCCCCGGACAGACATACGAGCAGTACTTC.

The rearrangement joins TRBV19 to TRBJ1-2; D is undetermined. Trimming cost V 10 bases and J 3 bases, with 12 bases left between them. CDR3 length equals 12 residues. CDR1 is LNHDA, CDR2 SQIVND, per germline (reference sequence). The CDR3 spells CATTERDYGYTF. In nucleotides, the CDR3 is TGTGCCACCACTGAGAGGGACTATGGCTACACCTTC.

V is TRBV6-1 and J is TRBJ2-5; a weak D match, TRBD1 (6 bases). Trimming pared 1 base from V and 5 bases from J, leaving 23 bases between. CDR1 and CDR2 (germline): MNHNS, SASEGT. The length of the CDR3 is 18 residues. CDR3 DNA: TGTGCCAGCAGTGAAGGAGAGTCCTTCAGGGGAGTGTGGGAGACCCAGTACTTC. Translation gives CASSEGESFRGVWETQYF.

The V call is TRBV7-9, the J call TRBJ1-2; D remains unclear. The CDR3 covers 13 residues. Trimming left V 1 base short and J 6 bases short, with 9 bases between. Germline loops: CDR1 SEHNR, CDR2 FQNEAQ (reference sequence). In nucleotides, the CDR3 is TGTGCCAGCAGCTTAGGAGCAGGTAATGGCTACACCTTC. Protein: CASSLGAGNGYTF.

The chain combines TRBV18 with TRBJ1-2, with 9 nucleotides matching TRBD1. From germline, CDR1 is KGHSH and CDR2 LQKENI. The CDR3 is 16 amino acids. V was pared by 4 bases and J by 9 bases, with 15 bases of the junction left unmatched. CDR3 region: CASSLYTGGKERSYTF. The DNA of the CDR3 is TGTGCCAGCTCACTATACACAGGGGGCAAGGAGAGAAGCTACACCTTC. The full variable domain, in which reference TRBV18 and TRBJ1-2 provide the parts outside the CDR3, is NAGVMQNPRHLVRRRGQEARLRCSPMKGHSHVYWYRQLPEEGLKFMVYLQKENIIDESGMPKERFSAEFPKEGPSILRIQQVVRGDSAAYFCASSLYTGGKERSYTFGSGTRLTVV.

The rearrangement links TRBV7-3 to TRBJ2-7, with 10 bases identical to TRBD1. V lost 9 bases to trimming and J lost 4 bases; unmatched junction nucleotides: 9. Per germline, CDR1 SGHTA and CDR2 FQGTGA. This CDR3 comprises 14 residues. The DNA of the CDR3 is TGTGCCAGTGGAATCGGGACAGGGGTTTACGAGCAGTACTTC. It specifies CASGIGTGVYEQYF.

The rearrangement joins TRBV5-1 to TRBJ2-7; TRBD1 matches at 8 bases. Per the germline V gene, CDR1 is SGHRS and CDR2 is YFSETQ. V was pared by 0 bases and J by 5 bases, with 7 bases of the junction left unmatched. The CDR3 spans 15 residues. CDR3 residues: CASSLGQGAFHEQYF. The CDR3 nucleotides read TGCGCCAGCAGCTTGGGTCAGGGGGCTTTCCACGAGCAGTACTTC. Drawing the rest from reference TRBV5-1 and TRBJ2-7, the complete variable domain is KAGVTQTPRYLIKTRGQQVTLSCSPISGHRSVSWYQQTPGQGLQFLFEYFSETQRNKGNFPGRFSGRQFSNSRSEMNVSTLELGDSALYLCASSLGQGAFHEQYFGPGTRLTVT.

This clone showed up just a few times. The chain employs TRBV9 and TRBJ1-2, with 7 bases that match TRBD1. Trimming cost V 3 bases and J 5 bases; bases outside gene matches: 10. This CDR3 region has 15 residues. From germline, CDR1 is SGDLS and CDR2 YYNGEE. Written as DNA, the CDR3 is TGTGCCAGCAGCGGAAGGGGGACAGTAACATATGGCTACACCTTC. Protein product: CASSGRGTVTYGYTF.

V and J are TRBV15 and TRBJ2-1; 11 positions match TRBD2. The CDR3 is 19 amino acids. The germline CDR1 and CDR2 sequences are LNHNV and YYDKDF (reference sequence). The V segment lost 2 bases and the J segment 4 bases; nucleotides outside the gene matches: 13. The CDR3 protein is CATSRLSTGTSGPYNEQFF. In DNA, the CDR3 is TGTGCCACCAGCAGACTATCGACCGGGACTAGCGGCCCATACAATGAGCAGTTCTTC.

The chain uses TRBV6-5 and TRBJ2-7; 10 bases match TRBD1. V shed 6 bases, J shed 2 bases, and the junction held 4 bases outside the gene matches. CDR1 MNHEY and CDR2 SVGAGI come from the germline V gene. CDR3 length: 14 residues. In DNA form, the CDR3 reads TGTGCCAGCAGCTACGGACAGGGGGCCTACGAGCAGTACTTC. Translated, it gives CASSYGQGAYEQYF.

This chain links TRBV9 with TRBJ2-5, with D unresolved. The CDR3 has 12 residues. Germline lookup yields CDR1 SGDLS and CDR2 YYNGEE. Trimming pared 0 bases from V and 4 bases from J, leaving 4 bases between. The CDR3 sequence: CASSVASETQYF. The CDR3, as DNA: TGTGCCAGCAGCGTAGCTTCAGAGACCCAGTACTTC. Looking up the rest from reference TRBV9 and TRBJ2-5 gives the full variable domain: DSGVTQTPKHLITATGQRVTLRCSPRSGDLSVYWYQQSLDQGLQFLIQYYNGEERAKGNILERFSAQQFPDLHSELNLSSLELGDSALYFCASSVASETQYFGPGTRLLVL.

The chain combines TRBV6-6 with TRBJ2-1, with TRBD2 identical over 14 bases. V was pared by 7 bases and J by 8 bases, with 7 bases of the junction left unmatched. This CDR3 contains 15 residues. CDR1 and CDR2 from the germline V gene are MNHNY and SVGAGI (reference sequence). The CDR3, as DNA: TGTGCCAGCACCGGGGGACTAGCGGGAGTCTATGAGCAGTTCTTC. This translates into CASTGGLAGVYEQFF.

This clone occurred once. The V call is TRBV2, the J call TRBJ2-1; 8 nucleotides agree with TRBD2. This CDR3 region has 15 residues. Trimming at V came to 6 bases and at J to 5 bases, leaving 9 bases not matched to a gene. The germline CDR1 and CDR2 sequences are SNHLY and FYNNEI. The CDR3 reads CASREVAGRDNEQFF. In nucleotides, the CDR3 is TGTGCCAGCAGGGAGGTAGCGGGGAGGGACAATGAGCAGTTCTTC.

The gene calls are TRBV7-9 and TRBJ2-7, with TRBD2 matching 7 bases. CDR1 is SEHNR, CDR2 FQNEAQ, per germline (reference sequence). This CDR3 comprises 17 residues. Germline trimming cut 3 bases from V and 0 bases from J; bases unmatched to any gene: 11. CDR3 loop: CASSFIRLAASSYEQYF. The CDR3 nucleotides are TGTGCCAGCAGCTTCATACGACTAGCCGCTAGCTCCTACGAGCAGTACTTC.

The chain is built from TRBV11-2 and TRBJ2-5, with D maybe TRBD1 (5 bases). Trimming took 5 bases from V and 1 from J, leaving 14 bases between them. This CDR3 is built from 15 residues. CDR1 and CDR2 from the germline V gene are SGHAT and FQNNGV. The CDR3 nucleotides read TGTGCCAGCAGCCCCCCGACAGTATTCCAAGAGACCCAGTACTTC. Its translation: CASSPPTVFQETQYF.

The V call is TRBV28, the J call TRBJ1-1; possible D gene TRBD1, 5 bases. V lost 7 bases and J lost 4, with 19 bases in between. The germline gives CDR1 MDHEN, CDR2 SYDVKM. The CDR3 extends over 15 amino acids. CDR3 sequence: CASTPGEERITEAFF. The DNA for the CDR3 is TGTGCCAGCACCCCGGGGGAGGAACGCATCACTGAAGCTTTCTTT.

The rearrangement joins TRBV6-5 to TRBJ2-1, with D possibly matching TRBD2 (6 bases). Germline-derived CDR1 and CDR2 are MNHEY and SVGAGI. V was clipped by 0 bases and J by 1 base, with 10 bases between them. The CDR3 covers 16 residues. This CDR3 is CASSYSRDSSYNEQFF. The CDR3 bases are TGTGCCAGCAGTTACTCCCGGGACTCTTCCTACAATGAGCAGTTCTTC.